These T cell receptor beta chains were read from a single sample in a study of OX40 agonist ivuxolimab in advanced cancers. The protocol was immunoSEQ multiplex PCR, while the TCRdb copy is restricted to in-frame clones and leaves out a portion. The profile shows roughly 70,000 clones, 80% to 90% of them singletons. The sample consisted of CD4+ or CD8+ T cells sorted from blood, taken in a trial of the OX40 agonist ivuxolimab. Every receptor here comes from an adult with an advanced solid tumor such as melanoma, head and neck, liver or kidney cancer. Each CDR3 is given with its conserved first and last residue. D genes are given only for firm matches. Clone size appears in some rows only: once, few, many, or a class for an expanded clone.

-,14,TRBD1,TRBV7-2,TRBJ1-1,CASSFGTVNTEAFF,TGTGCCAGCAGCTTCGGGACAGTGAACACTGAAGCTTTCTTT
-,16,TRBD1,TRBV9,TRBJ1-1,CASSIGTGAQNTEAFF,TGTGCCAGCAGCATAGGGACAGGGGCCCAAAACACTGAAGCTTTCTTT
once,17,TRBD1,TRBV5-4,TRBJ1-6,CASSFPLPGQSNSPLHF,TGTGCCAGCAGCTTCCCACTTCCGGGACAGAGTAATTCACCCCTCCACTTT
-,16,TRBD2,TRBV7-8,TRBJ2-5,CASSLLGTSGEETQYF,TGTGCCAGCAGCTTATTAGGGACTAGCGGTGAAGAGACCCAGTACTTC
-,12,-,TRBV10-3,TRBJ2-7,CAISDRSNEQYF,TGTGCCATCAGTGACAGGAGCAACGAGCAGTACTTC
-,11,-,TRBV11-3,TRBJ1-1,CASSLHTEAFF,TGTGCCAGCAGCTTACACACTGAAGCTTTCTTT
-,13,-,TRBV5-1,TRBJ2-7,CASSLALYYEQYF,TGCGCCAGCAGCTTGGCCCTGTACTACGAGCAGTACTTC
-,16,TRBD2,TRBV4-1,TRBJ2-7,CASSQAPGTSTYEQYF,TGCGCCAGCAGCCAAGCTCCCGGGACTAGCACGTACGAGCAGTACTTC
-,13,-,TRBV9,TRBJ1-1,CASSVRRETEAFF,TGTGCCAGCAGCGTTCGGAGGGAGACTGAAGCTTTCTTT
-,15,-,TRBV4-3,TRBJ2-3,CASSRTGVGTDTQYF,TGCGCCAGCAGTCGGACCGGTGTCGGCACAGATACGCAGTATTTT
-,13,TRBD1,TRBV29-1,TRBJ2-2,CSVARQGTGELFF,TGCAGCGTTGCGCGACAGGGAACCGGGGAGCTGTTTTTT
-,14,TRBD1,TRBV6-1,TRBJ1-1,CASSGAGGPAEAFF,TGTGCCAGCAGTGGGGCAGGGGGACCCGCTGAAGCTTTCTTT
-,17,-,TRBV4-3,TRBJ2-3,CASSQSGGAGNTDTQYF,TGCGCCAGCAGCCAATCCGGTGGGGCGGGAAACACAGATACGCAGTATTTT
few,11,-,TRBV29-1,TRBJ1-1,CSVVIRTEAFF,TGCAGCGTTGTTATTCGGACTGAAGCTTTCTTT
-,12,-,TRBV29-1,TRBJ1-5,CSVWSVNQPQHF,TGCAGCGTTTGGTCAGTCAATCAGCCCCAGCATTTT
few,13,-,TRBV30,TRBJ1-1,CAWRRGARTEAFF,TGTGCCTGGAGACGCGGGGCCCGGACTGAAGCTTTCTTT
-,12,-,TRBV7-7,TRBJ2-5,CASSSEGQTQYF,TGTGCTAGCAGCTCGGAGGGGCAGACCCAGTACTTC
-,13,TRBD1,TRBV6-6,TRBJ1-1,CASSRQGNTEAFF,TGTGCCAGCAGCCGACAGGGGAACACTGAAGCTTTCTTT
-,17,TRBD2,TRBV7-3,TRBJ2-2,CASSRWTSGGNTGELFF,TGTGCCAGCAGCCGATGGACTAGCGGGGGGAACACCGGGGAGCTGTTTTTT
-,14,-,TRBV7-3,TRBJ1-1,CASSQRGGITEAFF,TGTGCCAGCAGCCAAAGGGGGGGTATTACTGAAGCTTTCTTT
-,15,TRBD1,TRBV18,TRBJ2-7,CASSLDRGYSYEQYF,TGTGCCAGCTCACTAGACAGGGGATACTCCTACGAGCAGTACTTC
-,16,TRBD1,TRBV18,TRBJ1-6,CASSSNGQGAGSPLHF,TGTGCCAGCTCATCCAACGGGCAGGGGGCCGGGTCACCCCTCCACTTT
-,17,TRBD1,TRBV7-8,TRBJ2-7,CASSIATGGYLNYEQYF,TGTGCCAGCAGCATCGCGACAGGGGGCTACCTTAACTACGAGCAGTACTTC
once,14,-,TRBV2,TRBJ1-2,CASSAQPPHYGYTF,TGTGCCAGCAGCGCCCAACCGCCCCACTATGGCTACACCTTC